This TCR beta chain was captured in a study of post-analysis software for immune sequencing data. About the research overall: Secondary progressive, relapsing-remitting and progressive-relapsing multiple sclerosis were among the included disease courses.

About this clonotype itself: Its antigen is still unknown.

Findings and limits, study-wide: There were about five TRBV segments more frequent in patients than controls, and TRBV5-6, TRBV5-1 and TRBV20-1 were among them. Comparison with controls showed significantly lower normalized Chao1 diversity in multiple sclerosis patients.

The TCR beta cDNA libraries contained unique molecular identifiers. Each CDR3 protein is one row after TCRdb ran MiXCR on the PCR reads. The table records around 710,000 distinct CDR3 sequences, just over 45% of them present only once. V dropped 3 bases and J dropped 5; count of bases not matched to a gene: 1. The CDR3 contains 13 residues. From germline, CDR1 is MGHDK and CDR2 SYGVNS. This TCR came from a girl aged 10-17 years with multiple sclerosis. Sample: blood. The V gene is TRBV25-1, the J gene TRBJ2-1; 7 positions agree with TRBD1. The CDR3 coding sequence is TGTGCCAGCAGTGATACAGGGGACAATGAGCAGTTCTTC. This codes for CASSDTGDNEQFF.